The 6 T cell receptor beta chains in this list originate from one sample, sequenced in a study of breast tumors, draining lymph nodes, adjacent tissues (dated by TCRdb to about 2016). The lymph node samples were taken from the axillary draining lymph nodes of breast cancer patients. The method behind the library was multiplex PCR. TCRdb records Illumina HiSeq 2000 as the sequencer. TCRdb itself trimmed the public reads at Q25 with fastp, ran MiXCR and retained productive beta chains. Rows with a matching CDR3 protein are joined into one entry that keeps the most common DNA and genes. This sample holds around 130,000 distinct CDR3 sequences; around 21% were observed only once. The ten largest account for over 2% of the sample. Material for sequencing was axillary lymph node tissue. All receptors derive from a female donor with breast cancer. Some clones in this sample may be carry-over from other donors' samples.

This clonotype came up a few times. This chain uses TRBV28 with TRBJ2-1; TRBD1 or TRBD2 may be the D gene (5 bases each). This CDR3 spans 17 amino acids. V was clipped by 7 bases and J by 2 bases, with 21 bases between them. Germline loops: CDR1 MDHEN, CDR2 SYDVKM. The CDR3 coding sequence is TGTGCCAGCACCCCAGTCGTGGGACCGTCCGCCTACAATGAGCAGTTCTTC. Translating it yields CASTPVVGPSAYNEQFF.

As to this clonotype: One base away lies a much larger clone, so this may be a sequencing read error. The chain joins TRBV4-1 to TRBJ2-1; 7 nucleotides align to TRBD2. The junction had 8 bases not matched to a gene; V was cut back by 4 bases and J by 8 bases. The CDR3 has 14 residues. Germline CDR1 reads MGHRA; CDR2 reads YSYEKL. The CDR3 sequence is CASSRGALADEQFF. CDR3 nucleotides: TGCGCCAGCAGCCGAGGCGCTCTAGCGGATGAGCAGTTCTTC.

The J gene is TRBJ2-3, the V gene TRBV28; 7 bases fit TRBD2. The CDR3 sequence is 19 residues long. The ends lost 6 bases at V and 6 bases at J; junction bases unmatched: 24. Germline CDR1 and CDR2: MDHEN and SYDVKM. The CDR3 DNA follows: TGTGCCAGCAGCTCGGTTGAGGCTAGCGGAGACGGCACATTGGATACGCAGTATTTT. Protein sequence: CASSSVEASGDGTLDTQYF.

This clonotype was counted at least ten times. The rearrangement links TRBV29-1 to TRBJ2-7, with 7 bases aligning to TRBD1. The CDR3 totals 15 residues. Trimming took 6 bases from V and 5 from J; bases not matched to a gene: 16. Per the germline V gene, CDR1 is SQVTM and CDR2 is ANQGSEA. The CDR3 is CSVTQKQGTSDEQYF. The CDR3 DNA sequence: TGCAGCGTCACTCAAAAACAGGGGACAAGTGACGAGCAGTACTTC.

The chain is built from TRBV18 and TRBJ1-4; 10 bases fit TRBD1. Germline V gene data show CDR1 as KGHSH and CDR2 as LQKENI. The CDR3 loop spans 15 amino acids. V lost 1 base, J lost 8 bases, and 4 bases stayed unmatched. DNA of the CDR3: TGTGCCAGCTCACCACTGGGACAGGGGATGGAAAAACTGTTTTTT. Its protein product is CASSPLGQGMEKLFF.

Note on this clonotype: Given a much more abundant clone one base away, this may be a read error. The J gene is TRBJ2-2, the V gene TRBV30, with TRBD2 as a possible D gene (6 bases). Per the germline V gene, CDR1 is GTSNPN and CDR2 is SVGIG (reference sequence). This CDR3 is 12 amino acids long. CDR3 loop: CAWSWWDGGLFF. The CDR3 coding sequence is TGTGCCTGGAGTTGGTGGGACGGGGGGCTGTTTTTT.